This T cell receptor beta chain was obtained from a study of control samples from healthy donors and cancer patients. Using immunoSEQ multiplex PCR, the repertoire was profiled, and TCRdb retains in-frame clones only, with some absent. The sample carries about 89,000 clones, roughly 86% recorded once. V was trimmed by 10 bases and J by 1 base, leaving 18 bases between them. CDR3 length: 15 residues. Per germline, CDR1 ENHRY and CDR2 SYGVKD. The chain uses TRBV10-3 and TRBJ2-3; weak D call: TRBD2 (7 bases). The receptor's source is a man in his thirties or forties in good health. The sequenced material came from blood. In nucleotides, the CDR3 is TGTGCCACCGGCCCTGGGGGGGCCGGCACAGATACGCAGTATTTT. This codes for CATGPGGAGTDTQYF.